This T cell receptor beta chain was identified in a study of CD8+CD57+ T cells in acquired aplastic anemia. Study-wide context: Mean DNA quantity obtained from sorted CD4+ and CD8+ cells was around 3.2 ug. Broader study findings: More than 25 was the count of CD8+ CDR3 sequences that patients shared with controls.

The CDR3 runs to 13 residues. Germline CDR1 and CDR2: SGHDN and FVKESK. V shed 3 bases and J shed 4 bases, with 9 bases lying between them. This clonotype was detected only a few times. Its cognate antigen is unknown. Profiles of TCR beta VDJ and CDR3 were generated from a genomic DNA template. MiXCR, applied by TCRdb to the reads, yields one record per CDR3 protein. Of around 170,000 distinct CDR3 sequences in the sample, 50% to 75% are singletons; the top ten hold roughly 44%. This TCR was sampled from a human donor in good health. The chain has TRBV14 and TRBJ1-2, with D maybe TRBD1 (5 bases). The sample consisted of sorted CD4+, CD8+, or CD8+CD57+ T cells (not recorded which) from PBMCs. The CDR3 DNA sequence: TGTGCCAGCAGCCAGGGACTGGGCTATGGCTACACCTTC. This codes for CASSQGLGYGYTF.